This T cell receptor (beta chain) was observed in a study of identifying expanded T cells in peripheral blood. Notes on the study in general: Technical replicates showed roughly 1.2 changed clones; about 2 weeks roughly 15; four weeks 19.

The CDR3 loop spans 15 amino acids. Germline CDR1 is SGHNT and CDR2 is YYREEE (reference sequence). Germline trimming cut 0 bases from V and 4 bases from J; bases unmatched to any gene: 7. Clones were read by immunoSEQ multiplex PCR, and TCRdb kept only the in-frame ones, dropping some. This sample has 70,000 to 95,000 clones; almost 90% occur once, and the top ten carry 3.5% to 4.5%. Healthy donors had no documented immune events, such as infections, while sampled. A word on this clone: Its antigen is unknown.

The specimen was blood. V gene TRBV5-4 combines with J gene TRBJ2-7; TRBD1 matches at 7 bases. This clonotype originated in a person aged 18-69 years in good health. CDR3 sequence (DNA): TGTGCCAGCAGCTTGGATCGAGGGGGCCTGTACGAGCAGTACTTC. Translating gives CASSLDRGGLYEQYF.